The clone carrying this T cell receptor (beta chain) was seen ten or more times. Its antigen is not identified. The sample is drawn from a study of molecular identifiers for immune sequencing clone quantification. Study background: The replicate experiment used RNA from around 20,000 or 99,000 naive CD8 cells. This RNA was split into five aliquots, and four of them were sequenced. General observations from the study: Whereas naive cells kept under 1% of molecules in clones above 20 RNA copies, such clones held over 97% in effectors.

TCRdb redid the calling of the PCR reads with MiXCR, one entry per CDR3 protein. The table shows more than 250,000 distinct CDR3 sequences, with about 20% occurring only once. Naive CD8 sequencing libraries were generated from roughly 18,000 to 920,000 sorted cells, with 10%, 30% or 50% RNA as input. The receptor was derived from a human donor in good health. Some libraries in this study had Jurkat cell RNA spiked in. The sequenced material came from naive CD8+ T cells from blood, with Jurkat cell RNA spiked in. The subset was: FACS-sorted CD8+CD4-CCR7+CD45RA+ naive T cells.

CDR3 region: CASSFVETQYF. The CDR3 nucleotides are TGTGCCAGCAGTTTCGTAGAGACCCAGTACTTC. The V and J genes are TRBV28 and TRBJ2-5; D remains unclear. The CDR3 consists of 11 residues. V was clipped by 3 bases and J by 4 bases, with 3 bases between them. Germline lookup yields CDR1 MDHEN and CDR2 SYDVKM.